This T cell receptor beta chain emerged from a study of blood T cells in healthy people across ages (dated by TCRdb to between 2014 and 2017). Regarding the study in general: In model experiments, template switching captured about one uniquely barcoded TCR beta cDNA molecule for every two T cells. The study measured age-related changes in TCR beta repertoire diversity using deep sequencing normalized with unique cDNA molecular identifiers. Four age groups were formed from the donors: young (average approximately 15 years), middle-aged (approximately 40), aged (about 62) and long-lived (less than 85). To avoid experimental bias, donors of different ages were randomly spread across the sequencing lanes. The study analyzed two additional independent replicas of 1 million unique cDNA reads from the same blood draw for two donors, one aged 18 to 30 and one aged 80 or older.

Donors were a few dozen systemically healthy Caucasian individuals from Russia aged about 6 to 100 years. Each donor gave around 9.9 milliliters of peripheral blood, collected into EDTA-treated Vacutainer tubes. Ficoll-Paque density-gradient centrifugation was used to isolate PBMCs, with at least 6.5 million per sample. Trizol reagent was used to extract total RNA from PBMCs, with at least 6 micrograms per sample. The percentages of naive CD45RAhigh/CD27high T cells were determined by flow cytometry on a PBMC aliquot from every donor. This clonotype was counted only a few times. There is no known antigen for this receptor. Base qualities are not at hand, and no much larger clone is one base apart. The full study reports these points: As age increased, observed TCR beta diversity per million T cells dropped in a roughly linear way, and a significant reduction was already evident by age around 41. Because the CMV infection status of the donors was unknown, age-related changes in expanded clonotypes may potentially have been confounded. Bulk unsorted PBMC profiling prevented conclusive comparison of naive and antigen-experienced compartments. Estimates of total diversity based on one million sequenced T cells were considered lower bounds and underestimates. Compared with the aged group, the long-lived group had more naive CD4+ T cells, fewer expanded clones and increased TCR diversity, a pattern suggesting age selection. A strong correlation was found between observed TCR beta diversity and the percentage of naive T cells measured by flow cytometry.

Libraries were constructed by 5' RACE. Sequenced on an Illumina HiSeq 2500. A second PCR of about 6 to 11 cycles was performed with a sample-barcoded 5' primer and a J-beta primer mix. A template-switch 5' adaptor carrying 12 random nucleotides introduced a unique molecular identifier onto each TCR beta cDNA molecule. Each sample yielded at least 3 million CDR3-containing paired-end reads. First-strand cDNA was synthesized from all RNA with the Mint cDNA synthesis kit, primed by a TRBC-specific oligonucleotide. After uracil-DNA glycosylase treatment, a first 18-cycle PCR used universal primers M1SS and BC2_uni_R on all cDNA. As for the authors' bioinformatics: For normalization, 1 million high-quality reads, each with a distinct molecular identifier, were randomly selected from each sample. Reads sharing molecular identifiers were discarded rather than binned into consensus sequences. MiTCR, set to a Q25 quality threshold and the strictest error-elimination algorithm, was used for CDR3 identification, clonotype clustering and error correction. Lower-bound total TCR beta diversity was estimated with a nonparametric unseen species model using Euler transformation. The raw public reads went through TCRdb reprocessing: fastp at Q25, MiXCR clone calling, in-frame beta chains kept. Every distinct CDR3 protein forms one entry, paired with its most common genes and DNA. In this record, the V and J calls reflect TCRdb's handling and not the investigators' own analysis. This sample comprises 1.5 million or so distinct CDR3 sequences, roughly 43% of them detected only once. The ten largest clonotypes hold about 4% of the sample.

From the cysteine up to the phenylalanine, the CDR3 has a length of 14 residues. CDR3 DNA is the only sequence kept; it has 42 bases, read in frame from the first base. V loses 6 bases, J loses 1 base, and the germline ends lie 14 bases apart. CDR1 and CDR2 (DFQATT, SNEGSKA) derive from the germline V gene (reference sequence). The TCR was taken from a woman aged 18-29 years in good health. The sequence is built from TRBV20-1 and TRBJ2-3; no D gene can be assigned with confidence. Sequenced sample: blood. CDR3 region: CSATPLDGTDTQYF. The DNA is TGCAGTGCCACGCCCTTGGACGGCACAGATACGCAGTATTTT.